The 15 T cell receptor beta chains below were found in one sample sequenced in a study of early T cells in non-severe SARS-CoV-2 infection. Using its own MiXCR run on the 5' RACE reads, TCRdb lists one record per CDR3 protein. The data hold over 50,000 distinct CDR3 sequences, with roughly 8% observed a single time. Sequences were obtained from whole blood. All receptors derive from an adult who was a healthcare worker with PCR-confirmed SARS-CoV-2 infection or an uninfected control (not recorded which).

The chain carries TRBV9 and TRBJ2-2, with TRBD2 matching 12 bases. The ends lost 1 base at V and 7 bases at J; junction bases unmatched: 5. This CDR3 spans 16 amino acids. CDR1 is SGDLS, CDR2 YYNGEE, per germline. CDR3 DNA: TGTGCCAGCAGCGTACGGACTAGCGGGGCCGGCGGGGAGCTGTTTTTT. Translated, it gives CASSVRTSGAGGELFF.

This chain joins TRBV5-1 and TRBJ2-7; 7 bases line up with TRBD1. The trim removed 4 bases at V and 5 bases at J, leaving 6 bases unmatched. Per germline, CDR1 SGHRS and CDR2 YFSETQ. The CDR3 covers 13 residues. DNA of the CDR3: TGCGCCAGCAGCCTACCGGACAGGAACGAGCAGTACTTC. Translated: CASSLPDRNEQYF.

In its sample, this clonotype was seen many times. The genes are TRBV18 and TRBJ2-1, with D maybe TRBD1 (6 bases). Germline values: CDR1 KGHSH, CDR2 LQKENI. Deletions cut 6 bases from V and 8 bases from J, with 20 bases between. The CDR3 length is 15 residues. The CDR3 nucleotides are TGTGCCAGCTCCCCTGCGAGGCTGGGGGCCGATGAGCAGTTCTTC. The encoded protein is CASSPARLGADEQFF.

The sample holds one count of this clonotype. A much larger clone differs by one base, so this may be a read error. The J gene is TRBJ1-1, the V gene TRBV6-1; 9 positions match TRBD1. This CDR3 has 16 residues. Looked up from germline, CDR1 is MNHNS and CDR2 is SASEGT. After removal of 1 base from V and 3 bases from J, the junction contained 6 bases not matched to a gene. The CDR3, as DNA: TGTGCCAGCAGTGAAGTGCTTGGGACAGGGTACACTGAAGCTTTCTTT. Translation: CASSEVLGTGYTEAFF.

This clonotype appeared many times. The chain couples TRBV20-1 to TRBJ2-7; unclear D gene. This CDR3 region has 12 residues. V dropped 7 bases and J dropped 2 bases, with 12 bases sitting between them. Germline CDR1 reads DFQATT; CDR2 reads SNEGSKA (reference sequence). CDR3 DNA sequence: TGCAGTGTCTACACTGGAACCTACGAGCAGTACTTC. Translating it yields CSVYTGTYEQYF.

V gene TRBV5-1 combines with J gene TRBJ2-3; possible D gene TRBD2, 5 bases. Germline V gene data show CDR1 as SGHRS and CDR2 as YFSETQ. Trimming removed 3 bases at V and 11 bases at J, with 19 bases between. CDR3 length: 14 residues. CDR3 protein: CASSSTLEANMQYF. The CDR3 DNA follows: TGCGCCAGCAGCTCAACGCTGGAGGCAAATATGCAGTATTTT.

The table lists this clonotype with many counts. DNA of the CDR3: TGTGCCAGCAGTTTATCTTTAGGCGAGCAGTACTTC. This encodes CASSLSLGEQYF. The V call is TRBV12-3 or TRBV12-4, the J call TRBJ2-7; unclear D gene. The V gene lost 2 bases and the J gene lost 6 bases, with 8 bases spanning the gap. The CDR3 extends over 12 amino acids.

There are a few counts of this clonotype. The chain uses TRBV7-3 and TRBJ1-1; tentative D call: TRBD1 (6 bases). This CDR3 is 13 amino acids long. In germline, CDR1 is SGHTA, CDR2 FQGTGA. Deletions cut 5 bases from V and 4 bases from J, with 11 bases between. CDR3 in amino acids: CASSRSGVTEAFF. The CDR3 DNA is TGTGCCAGCAGCCGATCAGGGGTCACTGAAGCTTTCTTT.

The gene calls are TRBV2 and TRBJ1-2; D gene uncertain. V lost 2 bases, J lost 14 bases, and 12 bases lay in between. This CDR3 is 11 amino acids long. Germline CDR1 is SNHLY and CDR2 is FYNNEI. The CDR3: CASSEQWALTF. The CDR3 region has the DNA TGTGCCAGCAGTGAACAATGGGCCCTGACCTTC.

This clonotype was detected a few times. The chain combines TRBV7-9 with TRBJ2-7; D gene ambiguous. V dropped 5 bases and J dropped 2 bases, with 13 bases sitting between them. Germline CDR1 and CDR2: SEHNR and FQNEAQ (reference sequence). This CDR3 spans 14 amino acids. CDR3 DNA: TGTGCCAGCAGCCCCCCGGACCGAGCCTACGAGCAGTACTTC. It yields the protein CASSPPDRAYEQYF.

The V call is TRBV3-1, the J call TRBJ1-6; D remains unclear. Germline V gene sequence: CDR1 LGHDT, CDR2 YNNKEL (reference sequence). The germline V and J ends were trimmed by 3 bases and 8 bases, with 2 bases remaining between them. This CDR3 spans 11 amino acids. DNA for the CDR3: TGTGCCAGCAGCCAGGATTCACCCCTCCACTTT. As protein: CASSQDSPLHF.

This clonotype has at least ten counts. The chain couples TRBV6-2 or TRBV6-3 to TRBJ2-7; 9 bases agree with TRBD2. V lost 5 bases to trimming and J lost 3 bases; unmatched junction nucleotides: 11. Germline CDR1 reads MNHEY; CDR2 reads SVGEGT. The CDR3 has 16 residues. The CDR3 region has the DNA TGTGCCAGCAGTCCCCCCAGGGTAGCGGGAGTCTACGAGCAGTACTTC. Its translation is CASSPPRVAGVYEQYF.

There are many counts of this clonotype. The rearrangement uses TRBV25-1 and TRBJ2-7; TRBD2 matches 7 bases. CDR1 MGHDK and CDR2 SYGVNS come from the germline V gene. This CDR3 is built from 14 residues. The ends lost 6 bases at V and 0 bases at J; junction bases unmatched: 5. Written as DNA, the CDR3 is TGTGCCAGCAGCTCCAGCGGGGCCTCCTACGAGCAGTACTTC. As protein: CASSSSGASYEQYF.

This clonotype was seen only a few times. V usage is TRBV3-1 and J usage is TRBJ1-1; TRBD1 might be the D (5 bases). CDR3 length: 15 amino acids. V shed 2 bases and J shed 3 bases, with 13 bases lying between them. From germline, CDR1 is LGHDT and CDR2 YNNKEL (reference sequence). The DNA for the CDR3 is TGTGCCAGCAGCCAATATTCTAGGGGCTACACTGAAGCTTTCTTT. Encoded protein: CASSQYSRGYTEAFF. The variable domain in full, completed from reference TRBV3-1 and TRBJ1-1, reads DTAVSQTPKYLVTQMGNDKSIKCEQNLGHDTMYWYKQDSKKFLKIMFSYNNKELIINETVPNRFSPKSPDKAHLNLHINSLELGDSAVYFCASSQYSRGYTEAFFGQGTRLTVV.

This clonotype was seen a few times. The genes are TRBV19 and TRBJ2-1; no reliable D call. The germline gives CDR1 LNHDA, CDR2 SQIVND (reference sequence). This CDR3 is built from 14 residues. Trimming cost V 3 bases and J 5 bases, with 11 bases left between them. The CDR3 DNA follows: TGTGCCAGTAGTATGAGGTGGCAAGACAATGAGCAGTTCTTC. This encodes CASSMRWQDNEQFF.